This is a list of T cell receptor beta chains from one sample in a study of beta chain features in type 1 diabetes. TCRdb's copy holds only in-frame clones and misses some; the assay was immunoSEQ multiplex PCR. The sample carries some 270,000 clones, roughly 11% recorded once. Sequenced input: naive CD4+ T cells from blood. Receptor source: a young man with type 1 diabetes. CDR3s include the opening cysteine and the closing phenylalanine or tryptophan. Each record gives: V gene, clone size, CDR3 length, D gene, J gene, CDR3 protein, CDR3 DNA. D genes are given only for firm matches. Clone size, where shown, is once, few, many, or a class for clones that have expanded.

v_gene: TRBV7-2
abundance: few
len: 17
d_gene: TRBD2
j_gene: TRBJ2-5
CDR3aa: CASSFGLSGGAAETQYF
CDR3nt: TGTGCCAGCAGCTTTGGACTGAGCGGGGGGGCCGCGGAGACCCAGTACTTC

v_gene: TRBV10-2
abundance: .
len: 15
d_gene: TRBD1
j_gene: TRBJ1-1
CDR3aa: CASSEPGTGNTEAFF
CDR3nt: TGCGCCAGCAGTGAGCCTGGGACAGGGAACACTGAAGCTTTCTTT

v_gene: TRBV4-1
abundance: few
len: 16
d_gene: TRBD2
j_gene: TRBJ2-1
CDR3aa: CASSQAGLAGVAEQFF
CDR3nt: TGCGCCAGCAGCCAAGCGGGACTAGCGGGGGTTGCTGAGCAGTTCTTC

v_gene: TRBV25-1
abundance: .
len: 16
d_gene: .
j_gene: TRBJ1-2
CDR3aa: CASGSMDSPSSYGYTF
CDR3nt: TGTGCCAGCGGCTCTATGGACAGTCCGTCATCCTATGGCTACACCTTC

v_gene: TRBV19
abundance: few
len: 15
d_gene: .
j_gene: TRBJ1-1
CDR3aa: CASITGIGGNTEAFF
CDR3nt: TGTGCCAGTATCACAGGGATAGGGGGGAACACTGAAGCTTTCTTT

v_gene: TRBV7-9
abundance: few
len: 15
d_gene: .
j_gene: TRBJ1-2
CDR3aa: CASSQGVAVYYGYTF
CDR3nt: TGTGCCAGCAGCCAAGGGGTCGCGGTGTATTATGGCTACACCTTC

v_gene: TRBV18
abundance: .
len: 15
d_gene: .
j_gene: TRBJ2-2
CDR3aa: CASSPRSGYTGELFF
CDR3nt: TGTGCCAGCTCACCACGGTCCGGGTACACCGGGGAGCTGTTTTTT

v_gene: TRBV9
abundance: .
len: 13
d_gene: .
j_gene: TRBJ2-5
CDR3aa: CASSVLQGETQYF
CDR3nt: TGTGCCAGCAGCGTATTGCAGGGGGAGACCCAGTACTTC

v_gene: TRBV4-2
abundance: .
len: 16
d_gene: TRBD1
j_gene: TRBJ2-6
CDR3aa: CASRGQGAVGANVLTF
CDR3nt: TGTGCCAGCAGAGGACAGGGGGCGGTTGGGGCCAACGTCCTGACTTTC

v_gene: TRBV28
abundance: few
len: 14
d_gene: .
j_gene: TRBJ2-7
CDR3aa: CASSPPTHSYEQYF
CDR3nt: TGTGCCAGCAGTCCCCCCACACACTCCTACGAGCAGTACTTC

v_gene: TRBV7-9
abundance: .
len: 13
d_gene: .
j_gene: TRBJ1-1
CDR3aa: CASSLRQDSEAFF
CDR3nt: TGTGCCAGCAGCTTAAGGCAGGACTCTGAAGCTTTCTTT

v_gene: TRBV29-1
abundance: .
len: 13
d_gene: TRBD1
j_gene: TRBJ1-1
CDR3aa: CSGGQGLNTEAFF
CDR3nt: TGCAGCGGCGGACAGGGGTTGAACACTGAAGCTTTCTTT

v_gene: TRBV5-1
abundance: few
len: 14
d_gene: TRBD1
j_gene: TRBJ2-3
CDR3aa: CASSWTGRTDTQYF
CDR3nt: TGCGCCAGCAGCTGGACAGGGCGTACAGATACGCAGTATTTT

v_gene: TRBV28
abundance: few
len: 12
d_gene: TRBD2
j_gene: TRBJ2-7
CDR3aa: CASASNGREQYF
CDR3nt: TGTGCCAGCGCCTCCAACGGGAGGGAGCAGTACTTC

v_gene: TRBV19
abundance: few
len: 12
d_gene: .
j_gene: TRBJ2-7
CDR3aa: CASSMDSYEQYF
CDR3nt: TGTGCCAGTAGTATGGACAGTTACGAGCAGTACTTC

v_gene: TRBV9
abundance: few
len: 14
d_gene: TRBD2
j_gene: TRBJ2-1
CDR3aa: CASSGGLAFDRQFF
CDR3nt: TGTGCCAGCAGCGGGGGACTAGCTTTCGATCGCCAGTTCTTC

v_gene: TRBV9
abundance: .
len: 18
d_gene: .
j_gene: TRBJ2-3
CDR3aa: CASSVDLGRTLSTDTQYF
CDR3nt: TGTGCCAGCAGCGTAGACCTGGGGCGGACACTTAGCACAGATACGCAGTATTTT

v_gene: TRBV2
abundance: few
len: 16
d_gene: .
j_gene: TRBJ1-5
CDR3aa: CASSDIRTWSNQPQHF
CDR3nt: TGTGCCAGCAGTGATATTAGGACTTGGAGCAATCAGCCCCAGCATTTT

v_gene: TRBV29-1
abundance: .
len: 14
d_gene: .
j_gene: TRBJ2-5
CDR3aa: CSVEGRGSQETQYF
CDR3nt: TGCAGCGTTGAAGGGAGGGGCAGCCAAGAGACCCAGTACTTC

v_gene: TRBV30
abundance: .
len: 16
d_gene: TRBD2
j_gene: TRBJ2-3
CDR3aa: CAWSGGLAGLSDTQYF
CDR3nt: TGTGCCTGGAGTGGCGGACTAGCGGGTCTCTCGGATACGCAGTATTTT

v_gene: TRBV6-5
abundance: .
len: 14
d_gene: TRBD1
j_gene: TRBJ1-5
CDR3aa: CASRGQGAHQPQHF
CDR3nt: TGTGCCAGCAGGGGACAGGGGGCGCATCAGCCCCAGCATTTT

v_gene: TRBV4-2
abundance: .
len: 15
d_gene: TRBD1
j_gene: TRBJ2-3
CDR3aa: CASSPGQGGTDTQYF
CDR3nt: TGTGCCAGCAGCCCCGGACAGGGTGGTACAGATACGCAGTATTTT

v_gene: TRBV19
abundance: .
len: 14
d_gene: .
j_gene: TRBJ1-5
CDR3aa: CASSISGGNQPQHF
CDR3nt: TGTGCCAGTAGTATTTCAGGGGGCAATCAGCCCCAGCATTTT

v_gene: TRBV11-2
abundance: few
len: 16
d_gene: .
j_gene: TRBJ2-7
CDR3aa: CASSAHSPQGSYEQYF
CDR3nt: TGTGCCAGCAGCGCGCATAGCCCACAGGGCTCCTACGAGCAGTACTTC

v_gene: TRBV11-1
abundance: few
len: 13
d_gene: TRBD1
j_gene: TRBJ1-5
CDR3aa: CASSPDREQPQHF
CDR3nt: TGTGCCAGCAGCCCGGACAGGGAGCAGCCCCAGCATTTT

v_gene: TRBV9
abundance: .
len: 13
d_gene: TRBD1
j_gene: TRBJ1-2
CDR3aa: CASSPRQGLSYTF
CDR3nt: TGTGCCAGCAGCCCCCGACAGGGCTTGAGCTACACCTTC

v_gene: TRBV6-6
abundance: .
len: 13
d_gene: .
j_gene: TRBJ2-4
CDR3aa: CAVYSVAKNIQYF
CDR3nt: TGTGCCGTATACAGTGTAGCCAAAAACATTCAGTACTTC

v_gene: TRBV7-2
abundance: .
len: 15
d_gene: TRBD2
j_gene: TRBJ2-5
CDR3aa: CASSSSGTSGGTQYF
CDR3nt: TGTGCCAGCAGCTCATCCGGGACTAGCGGGGGGACCCAGTACTTC

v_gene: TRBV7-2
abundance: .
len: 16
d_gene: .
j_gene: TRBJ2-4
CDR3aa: CASSEEYSLAKNIQYF
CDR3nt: TGTGCCAGCAGCGAGGAGTACTCTTTAGCCAAAAACATTCAGTACTTC

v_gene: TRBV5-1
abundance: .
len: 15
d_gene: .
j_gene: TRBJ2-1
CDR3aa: CASSLVEGASNEQFF
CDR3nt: TGCGCCAGCAGCTTGGTGGAGGGGGCGAGCAATGAGCAGTTCTTC

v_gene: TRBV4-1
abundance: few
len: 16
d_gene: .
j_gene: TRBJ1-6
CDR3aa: CASSQVLGQTNSPLHF
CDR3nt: TGCGCCAGCAGCCAAGTTCTGGGACAAACTAATTCACCCCTCCACTTT

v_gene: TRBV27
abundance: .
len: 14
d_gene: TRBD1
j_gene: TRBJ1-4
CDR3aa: CASSIGQGEGKLFF
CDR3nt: TGTGCCAGCAGTATCGGACAGGGCGAAGGAAAACTGTTTTTT

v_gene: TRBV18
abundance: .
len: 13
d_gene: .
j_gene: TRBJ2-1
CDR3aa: CASLPDTNNEQFF
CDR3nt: TGTGCCAGCTTGCCGGACACTAACAATGAGCAGTTCTTC

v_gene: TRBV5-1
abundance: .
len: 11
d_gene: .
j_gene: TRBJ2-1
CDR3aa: CASRFSWEQFF
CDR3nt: TGCGCCAGCAGATTCAGTTGGGAGCAGTTCTTC

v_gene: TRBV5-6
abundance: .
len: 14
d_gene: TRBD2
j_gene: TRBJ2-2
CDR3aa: CASFRTSGTGELFF
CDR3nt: TGTGCCAGCTTTAGGACTAGCGGGACCGGGGAGCTGTTTTTT

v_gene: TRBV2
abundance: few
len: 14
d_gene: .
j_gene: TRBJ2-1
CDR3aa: CASSSPRGWNEQFF
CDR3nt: TGTGCCAGCTCCAGCCCCAGGGGCTGGAATGAGCAGTTCTTC

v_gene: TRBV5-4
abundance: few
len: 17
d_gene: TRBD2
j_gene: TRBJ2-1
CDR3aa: CASSALAGGITYNEQFF
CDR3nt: TGTGCCAGCAGCGCTCTAGCGGGGGGGATAACTTACAATGAGCAGTTCTTC

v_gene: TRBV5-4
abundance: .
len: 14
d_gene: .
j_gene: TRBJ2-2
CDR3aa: CASSLESGGGELFF
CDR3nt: TGTGCCAGCAGCTTGGAATCCGGGGGAGGGGAGCTGTTTTTT

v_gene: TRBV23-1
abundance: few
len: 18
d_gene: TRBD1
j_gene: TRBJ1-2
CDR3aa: CASSQSSTGQGRNYGYTF
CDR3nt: TGCGCCAGCAGTCAATCGTCGACAGGACAGGGGAGGAACTATGGCTACACCTTC

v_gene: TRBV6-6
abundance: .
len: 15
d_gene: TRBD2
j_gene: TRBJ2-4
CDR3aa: CASSPSGVDKNIQYF
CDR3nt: TGTGCCAGCAGTCCCAGCGGGGTAGACAAAAACATTCAGTACTTC

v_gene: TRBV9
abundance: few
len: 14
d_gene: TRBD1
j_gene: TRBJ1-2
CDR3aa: CASSGNRGNYGYTF
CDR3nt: TGTGCCAGCAGCGGGAACAGGGGCAACTATGGCTACACCTTC

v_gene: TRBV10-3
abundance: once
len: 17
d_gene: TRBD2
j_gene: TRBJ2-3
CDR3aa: CAISAGLAGVNTDTQYF
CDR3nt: TGTGCCATCAGTGCTGGACTAGCGGGGGTAAACACAGATACGCAGTATTTT

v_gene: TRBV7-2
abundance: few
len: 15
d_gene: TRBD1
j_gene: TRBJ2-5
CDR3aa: CASSPGDRAVETQYF
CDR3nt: TGTGCCAGCAGCCCCGGGGACAGGGCCGTCGAGACCCAGTACTTC

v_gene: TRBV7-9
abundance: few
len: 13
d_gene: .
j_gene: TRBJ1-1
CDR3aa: CATSQGEGTEAFF
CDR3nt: TGTGCCACCTCACAGGGTGAGGGCACTGAAGCTTTCTTT

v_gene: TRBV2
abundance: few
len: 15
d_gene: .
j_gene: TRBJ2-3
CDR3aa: CASSASLVVQDTQYF
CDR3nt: TGTGCCAGCAGTGCAAGTCTAGTGGTGCAGGATACGCAGTATTTT

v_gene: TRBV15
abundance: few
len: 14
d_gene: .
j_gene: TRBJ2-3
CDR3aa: CATSRGQGIDTQYF
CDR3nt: TGTGCCACCAGCAGGGGGCAGGGAATCGATACGCAGTATTTT

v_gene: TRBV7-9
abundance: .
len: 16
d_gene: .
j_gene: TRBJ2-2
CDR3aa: CATAPRLGANTGELFF
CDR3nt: TGTGCCACCGCCCCCCGACTCGGTGCGAACACCGGGGAGCTGTTTTTT

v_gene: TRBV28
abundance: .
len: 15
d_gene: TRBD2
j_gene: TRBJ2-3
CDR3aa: CASTLGLAGADTQYF
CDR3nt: TGTGCCAGCACCTTGGGACTAGCGGGGGCAGATACGCAGTATTTT

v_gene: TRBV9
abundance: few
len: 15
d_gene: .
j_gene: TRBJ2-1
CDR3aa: CASSPLGGAFNEQFF
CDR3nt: TGTGCCAGCAGCCCTTTGGGGGGGGCTTTTAATGAGCAGTTCTTC

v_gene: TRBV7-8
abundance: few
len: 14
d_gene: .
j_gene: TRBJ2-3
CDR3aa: CASSPGTRTDTQYF
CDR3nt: TGTGCCAGCAGCCCAGGGACACGCACAGATACGCAGTATTTT